Following are 23 T cell receptor beta chains from one sample sequenced in a study of CD8 T cell repertoires and HIV-1 epitope variants. For these TCRs, the target antigens are not known. Method: immunoSEQ multiplex PCR; TCRdb's copy keeps in-frame clones and lacks some. In the table there are about 4,800 clones, 69% of which are singletons. Sequenced sample: cultured CD8+ T cells derived from PBMCs. The receptors derive from a male donor with HIV.

This clone was seen more than once but under ten times. The genes are TRBV19 and TRBJ1-5; D might be TRBD1 (5 bases). The V gene lost 6 bases and the J gene lost 1 base, with 13 bases spanning the gap. The CDR3 is 15 amino acids. Germline assignment: CDR1 LNHDA and CDR2 SQIVND (reference sequence). CDR3 loop: CASRSEGFSNQPQHF. The CDR3 bases are TGTGCCAGTAGATCGGAGGGGTTCAGCAATCAGCCCCAGCATTTT.

The sample holds a few counts of this clone. V and J are TRBV28 and TRBJ2-2, with 10 bases lining up with TRBD2. Germline-derived CDR1 and CDR2 are MDHEN and SYDVKM. The CDR3 has 16 residues. V shed 6 bases, J shed 5 bases, and the junction held 9 bases outside the gene matches. CDR3 residues: CASSPLAGAGTGELFF. Here the CDR3 DNA reads TGTGCCAGCAGCCCGCTAGCGGGGGCGGGGACCGGGGAGCTGTTTTTT.

This clone came up a few times. This sequence joins TRBV13 and TRBJ1-1; D not certain. In germline, CDR1 is PRHDT, CDR2 FYEKMQ (reference sequence). This CDR3 has 13 residues. V lost 1 base, J lost 4 bases, and 7 bases lay in between. The CDR3 is CASSLEGSTEAFF. The DNA for the CDR3 is TGTGCCAGCAGCTTAGAAGGGAGCACTGAAGCTTTCTTT.

The chain employs TRBV27 and TRBJ2-7; D perhaps matches TRBD2 (6 bases). This CDR3 has 16 residues. Trimming stripped 0 bases from V and 1 base from J, with 13 bases between. CDR1 MNHEY and CDR2 SMNVEV come from the germline V gene (reference sequence). The CDR3 region is CASSLSEGTVSYEQYF. The CDR3 nucleotides read TGTGCCAGCAGTTTATCGGAGGGGACTGTATCCTACGAGCAGTACTTC.

CDR3 in DNA: TGTGCCAGCAGTTTCAGGGGGGGCAATCAGCCCCAGCATTTT. It is translated as CASSFRGGNQPQHF. V usage is TRBV27 and J usage is TRBJ1-5; 7 bases are shared with TRBD1. Per germline, CDR1 MNHEY and CDR2 SMNVEV (reference sequence). The CDR3 is made up of 14 amino acids. The ends lost 3 bases at V and 2 bases at J; junction bases unmatched: 1.

V is TRBV11-2 and J is TRBJ2-1, with 11 nucleotides matching TRBD2. The CDR3 totals 16 residues. Germline V CDR1 and CDR2: SGHAT, FQNNGV. V shed 1 base, J shed 6 bases, and the junction held 5 bases outside the gene matches. CDR3 sequence (DNA): TGTGCCAGCAGCTTAGGTAGCGGGGGGGACCTCAATGAGCAGTTCTTC. Encoded protein: CASSLGSGGDLNEQFF. Full variable domain (outside the CDR3, taken from reference TRBV11-2 and TRBJ2-1): EAGVAQSPRYKIIEKRQSVAFWCNPISGHATLYWYQQILGQGPKLLIQFQNNGVVDDSQLPKDRFSAERLKGVDSTLKIQPAKLEDSAVYLCASSLGSGGDLNEQFFGPGTRLTVL.

DNA of the CDR3: TGTGCCAGCAGTTGGAGACAGAGCTCCTACAATGAGCAGTTCTTC. Translating gives CASSWRQSSYNEQFF. This chain uses TRBV7-3 with TRBJ2-1; the D gene is possibly TRBD1 (5 bases). Germline V gene sequence: CDR1 SGHTA, CDR2 FQGTGA. Trimming stripped 6 bases from V and 0 bases from J, with 12 bases between. The CDR3 has 15 amino acids.

The chain joins TRBV27 to TRBJ2-4, with TRBD2 identical over 14 bases. Germline V gene lookup returns CDR1 MNHEY and CDR2 SMNVEV (reference sequence). Germline trimming cut 2 bases from V and 12 bases from J; bases unmatched to any gene: 3. The CDR3 covers 14 residues. The CDR3 DNA reads TGTGCCAGCAGTTTAGGGACTAGCGGGAGTAATCAGTACTTC. It translates to CASSLGTSGSNQYF.

The CDR3 DNA is TGTGCCAGCAGTGAGCCCGCCCGGAACTACAATGAGCAGTTCTTC. Protein product: CASSEPARNYNEQFF. V usage is TRBV6-1 and J usage is TRBJ2-1; D is uncertain. Trimming removed 3 bases from V and 3 bases from J, with 12 bases in between. The length of the CDR3 is 15 residues. Germline V gene lookup returns CDR1 MNHNS and CDR2 SASEGT.

This clone was counted only a few times. The chain is built from TRBV27 and TRBJ2-3, with 14 bases matching TRBD2. This CDR3 is built from 18 residues. Trimming cost V 6 bases and J 0 bases; bases outside gene matches: 8. CDR1 is MNHEY, CDR2 SMNVEV, per germline (reference sequence). CDR3 loop: CASRPTTSGRASTDTQYF. The CDR3 bases are TGTGCCAGCAGACCCACGACTAGCGGGAGGGCTAGCACAGATACGCAGTATTTT.

This clone was counted between two and nine times. The rearrangement links TRBV5-4 to TRBJ1-1; no definite D call. Germline CDR1 SGHNT, CDR2 YYREEE (reference sequence). The CDR3 spans 13 residues. The ends were cut back, 0 bases at V and 1 base at J, with 4 bases in the middle. The CDR3 bases are TGTGCCAGCAGCTTGGGGGGGAACACTGAAGCTTTCTTT. It is translated as CASSLGGNTEAFF.

The chain links TRBV10-3 to TRBJ2-1; TRBD2 matches 8 bases. This CDR3 is 17 amino acids long. Losses at the gene ends were 6 bases for V and 0 bases for J; bases not matched to a gene: 10. Germline lookup yields CDR1 ENHRY and CDR2 SYGVKD. The CDR3: CAISETQLAASYNEQFF. CDR3 nucleotide sequence: TGTGCCATCAGCGAAACCCAACTAGCGGCCTCCTACAATGAGCAGTTCTTC.

The rearrangement uses TRBV7-9 and TRBJ2-2, with D perhaps TRBD1 (5 bases). Germline V gene lookup returns CDR1 SEHNR and CDR2 FQNEAQ (reference sequence). The CDR3 is made up of 16 amino acids. V lost 5 bases, J lost 3 bases, and 16 bases lay in between. CDR3 residues: CASSHIKGRDTGELFF. The CDR3 nucleotides are TGTGCCAGCAGCCACATTAAGGGGCGCGACACCGGGGAGCTGTTTTTT.

J is TRBJ2-7 and V is TRBV11-2; 8 bases map to TRBD1. Germline loops: CDR1 SGHAT, CDR2 FQNNGV. This CDR3 contains 14 residues. Trimming removed 0 bases from V and 4 bases from J; junction bases left unmatched: 2. The chain's CDR3 is CASSLDDRGYEQYF. Here the CDR3 DNA reads TGTGCCAGCAGCTTAGATGACAGGGGATACGAGCAGTACTTC.

The rearrangement joins TRBV28 to TRBJ2-1; D may match TRBD1 or TRBD2 (6 bases each). The V gene's germline CDR1 is MDHEN and CDR2 SYDVKM. This CDR3 comprises 13 residues. Trimming stripped 2 bases from V and 9 bases from J, with 11 bases between. The CDR3 spells CASSLGGLSEQFF. CDR3 nucleotide sequence: TGTGCCAGCAGTTTAGGGGGGCTCAGTGAGCAGTTCTTC.

This chain joins TRBV18 and TRBJ2-7; 7 nucleotides match TRBD1. Germline trimming cut 3 bases from V and 5 bases from J; bases unmatched to any gene: 7. The length of the CDR3 is 14 residues. Germline loops: CDR1 KGHSH, CDR2 LQKENI. This chain's CDR3 is CASSPQTGKDEQYF. The DNA for the CDR3 is TGTGCCAGCTCACCCCAGACAGGGAAAGACGAGCAGTACTTC.

The chain has TRBV28 and TRBJ2-2; D remains unclear. Deletions cut 3 bases from V and 4 bases from J, with 15 bases between. The germline CDR1 and CDR2 sequences are MDHEN and SYDVKM. This CDR3 contains 16 residues. The CDR3, as DNA: TGTGCCAGCAGTTTGTGGGCGGAAGGGTCCACCGGGGAGCTGTTTTTT. Protein sequence: CASSLWAEGSTGELFF.

The rearrangement joins TRBV2 to TRBJ2-1, with TRBD2 matching over 13 bases. Germline V lookup: CDR1 SNHLY, CDR2 FYNNEI. The CDR3 is 15 residues long. V shed 6 bases, J shed 12 bases, and the junction held 11 bases outside the gene matches. In DNA, the CDR3 is TGTGCCAGCAGACAACTAGCGGGAGGGCCGTCAGGGCAGTTCTTC. Protein: CASRQLAGGPSGQFF.

The table lists this clone with a few counts. V is TRBV2 and J is TRBJ1-5; 11 nucleotides line up with TRBD1. Germline loops: CDR1 SNHLY, CDR2 FYNNEI. V lost 6 bases, J lost 3 bases, and 7 bases stayed unmatched. This CDR3 contains 16 residues. The CDR3 region is CASRAGTGGFNQPQHF. The CDR3 DNA follows: TGTGCCAGCAGGGCTGGGACAGGGGGATTCAATCAGCCCCAGCATTTT.

This sequence joins TRBV30 and TRBJ2-1; 9 positions agree with TRBD2. This CDR3 has 15 amino acids. The trim removed 5 bases at V and 10 bases at J, leaving 15 bases unmatched. Germline loops: CDR1 GTSNPN, CDR2 SVGIG (reference sequence). The CDR3 protein is CAWGGGGAGSDEQFF. The CDR3 region has the DNA TGTGCCTGGGGAGGCGGGGGGGCCGGTTCCGACGAGCAGTTCTTC.

In its sample, this clone was seen once. The chain carries TRBV7-9 and TRBJ2-7; 7 bases match TRBD1. The CDR3 has 15 residues. The V and J ends lost 1 base and 3 bases, in that order; junction bases with no gene match: 6. Germline-derived CDR1 and CDR2 are SEHNR and FQNEAQ (reference sequence). For the CDR3, the DNA is TGTGCCAGCAGCTTAGTGGAGACAGGGATCTACGAGCAGTACTTC. It is translated as CASSLVETGIYEQYF.

This chain connects TRBV5-1 to TRBJ1-1, with D perhaps matching TRBD1 (6 bases). CDR3 length: 13 amino acids. From germline, CDR1 is SGHRS and CDR2 YFSETQ. V was clipped by 3 bases and J by 4 bases, with 10 bases between them. The CDR3 region is CASSYSQGTEAFF. CDR3 coding DNA: TGCGCCAGCAGCTATTCACAGGGCACTGAAGCTTTCTTT.

CDR3 loop: CASSPPGQGFYEQYF. The DNA for the CDR3 is TGTGCCAGCTCACCACCGGGACAGGGCTTCTACGAGCAGTACTTC. The V gene is TRBV18, the J gene TRBJ2-7; 9 bases fit TRBD1. This CDR3 has 15 amino acids. CDR1 and CDR2 from the germline V gene are KGHSH and LQKENI. V trimming: 0 bases; J trimming: 3 bases; junction bases outside the gene matches: 3.